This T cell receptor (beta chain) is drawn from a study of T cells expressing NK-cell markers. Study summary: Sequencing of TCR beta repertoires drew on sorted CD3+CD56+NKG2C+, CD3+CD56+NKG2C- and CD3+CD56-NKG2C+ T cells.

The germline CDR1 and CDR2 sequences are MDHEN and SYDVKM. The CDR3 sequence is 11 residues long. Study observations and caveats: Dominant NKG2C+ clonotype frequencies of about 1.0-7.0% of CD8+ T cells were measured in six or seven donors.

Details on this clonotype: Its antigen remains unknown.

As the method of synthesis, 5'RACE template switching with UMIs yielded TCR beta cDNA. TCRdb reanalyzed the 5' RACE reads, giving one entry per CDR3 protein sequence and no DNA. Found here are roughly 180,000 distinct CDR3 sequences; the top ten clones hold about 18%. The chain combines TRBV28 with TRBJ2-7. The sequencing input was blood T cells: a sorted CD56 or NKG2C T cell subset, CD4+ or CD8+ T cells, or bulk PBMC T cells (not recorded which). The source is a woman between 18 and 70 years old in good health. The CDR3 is CASSSIYEQYF.